Listed here are 21 T cell receptor beta chains from one sample, sequenced in a study of T cell responses to AZD1222 COVID-19 vaccine. Sequencing was performed with immunoSEQ multiplex PCR; in TCRdb, only in-frame clones are kept and a portion is missing. The table includes roughly 260,000 clones, just over 90% detected once. The sample was peripheral blood, taken on day 0 of AZD1222 vaccination. These receptors were obtained from an adult in good health.

The chain employs TRBV4-2 and TRBJ1-2; D gene uncertain. Germline CDR1 reads LGHNA; CDR2 reads YNFKEQ. Trimming took 0 bases from V and 7 from J, leaving 6 bases between them. CDR3 size: 12 residues. The CDR3 here is CASSQDQRGYTF. The CDR3 nucleotides read TGTGCCAGCAGCCAAGACCAGCGTGGCTACACCTTC.

The chain joins TRBV11-3 to TRBJ2-7, with D uncertain. The CDR3 sequence is 14 residues long. Per germline, CDR1 SGHNT and CDR2 YENEEA. Trimming pared 8 bases from V and 0 bases from J, leaving 14 bases between. CDR3 in amino acids: CASSAGFGSYEQYF. The CDR3 coding sequence is TGTGCCAGCTCCGCCGGGTTCGGCTCCTACGAGCAGTACTTC.

V and J are TRBV7-9 and TRBJ1-1; 8 nucleotides align to TRBD1. CDR3 length: 15 amino acids. The V gene's germline CDR1 is SEHNR and CDR2 FQNEAQ (reference sequence). Trimming at V came to 3 bases and at J to 5 bases, leaving 8 bases not matched to a gene. The CDR3, as DNA: TGTGCCAGCAGCTTGGGACAGGTCTCGGGGACTGAAGCTTTCTTT. Its translation is CASSLGQVSGTEAFF.

This clone was seen only a few times. The sample has other DNA sequences that encode this CDR3 too. The rearrangement uses TRBV12-3 or TRBV12-4 and TRBJ2-3; D might be TRBD2 (6 bases). Trimming pared 3 bases from V and 4 bases from J, leaving 8 bases between. The CDR3 runs 13 residues. The CDR3 DNA reads as TGTGCCAGCAGTTTGCGGGGAGCAGATACGCAGTATTTT. Translation: CASSLRGADTQYF.

This clone is a singleton in its sample. The CDR3 here is CASSYGVSRQPQHF. The CDR3 DNA is TGTGCCAGCAGTTATGGGGTATCGAGACAGCCCCAGCATTTT. The chain is built from TRBV6-5 and TRBJ1-5; D gene uncertain. This CDR3 has 14 residues. Germline V lookup: CDR1 MNHEY, CDR2 SVGAGI. Trimming cost V 3 bases and J 7 bases, with 13 bases left between them.

The chain joins TRBV19 to TRBJ1-2; 7 bases are shared with TRBD1. Germline V gene lookup returns CDR1 LNHDA and CDR2 SQIVND (reference sequence). The CDR3 length is 14 residues. The trim removed 7 bases at V and 6 bases at J, leaving 11 bases unmatched. This chain's CDR3 is CASKPRTGINGYTF. In DNA form, the CDR3 reads TGTGCCAGTAAACCCCGGACAGGAATCAATGGCTACACCTTC.

J is TRBJ2-7 and V is TRBV18; tentatively, D is TRBD2 (6 bases). CDR1 and CDR2 (germline): KGHSH, LQKENI. CDR3 size: 13 residues. V was clipped by 3 bases and J by 6 bases, with 12 bases between them. The CDR3 DNA reads TGTGCCAGCTCACCGGCCAGGGACTCCGAGCAGTACTTC. It specifies CASSPARDSEQYF. The whole variable domain, remainder taken from reference TRBV18 and TRBJ2-7, is NAGVMQNPRHLVRRRGQEARLRCSPMKGHSHVYWYRQLPEEGLKFMVYLQKENIIDESGMPKERFSAEFPKEGPSILRIQQVVRGDSAAYFCASSPARDSEQYFGPGTRLTVT.

This rearrangement joins TRBV5-6 to TRBJ1-5; D is unresolved. The V end was cut by 1 base, the J end by 2 bases, with 7 bases between. The CDR3 consists of 14 residues. From germline, CDR1 is SGHDT and CDR2 YYEEEE. The CDR3 region is CASSLFGGNQPQHF. The CDR3 DNA sequence: TGTGCCAGCAGCTTGTTCGGTGGCAATCAGCCCCAGCATTTT.

J is TRBJ1-3 and V is TRBV6-5; D remains ambiguous. The CDR3 consists of 15 residues. Germline CDR1 reads MNHEY; CDR2 reads SVGAGI. V lost 2 bases and J 0 bases, leaving 8 bases between the germline ends. CDR3 nucleotides: TGTGCCAGCAGTTACGGGCTGCTCTCTGGAAACACCATATATTTT. Its protein product is CASSYGLLSGNTIYF.

The rearrangement uses TRBV9 and TRBJ2-5; 7 nucleotides align to TRBD1. In germline, CDR1 is SGDLS, CDR2 YYNGEE. The CDR3 has 15 amino acids. Germline trimming cut 4 bases from V and 2 bases from J; bases unmatched to any gene: 8. CDR3 region: CASSPRMGQQETQYF. The CDR3 region has the DNA TGTGCCAGCAGCCCCCGGATGGGACAGCAAGAGACCCAGTACTTC. The entire variable domain, with the rest obtained from reference TRBV9 and TRBJ2-5, is as follows: DSGVTQTPKHLITATGQRVTLRCSPRSGDLSVYWYQQSLDQGLQFLIQYYNGEERAKGNILERFSAQQFPDLHSELNLSSLELGDSALYFCASSPRMGQQETQYFGPGTRLLVL.

V usage is TRBV2 and J usage is TRBJ2-7; weak D call: TRBD1 (5 bases). This CDR3 is built from 14 residues. The V gene lost 3 bases and the J gene lost 4 bases, with 13 bases spanning the gap. Germline V lookup: CDR1 SNHLY, CDR2 FYNNEI. The CDR3 protein is CASSDQGEQYEQYF. CDR3 sequence (DNA): TGTGCCAGCAGTGACCAAGGGGAACAATACGAGCAGTACTTC.

This rearrangement joins TRBV7-8 to TRBJ1-5; D is unclear. The CDR3 runs 15 residues. In germline, CDR1 is SGHVS, CDR2 FQNEAQ. Trimming shortened V by 0 bases and J by 4 bases, and 10 bases separated the two germline ends. The CDR3 coding sequence is TGTGCCAGCAGCTTAGCGGAGGGAAGGAATCAGCCCCAGCATTTT. Protein product: CASSLAEGRNQPQHF.

Only a few counts were recorded for this clone. The chain links TRBV15 to TRBJ1-6, with D possibly being TRBD1 (5 bases). CDR3 length equals 15 residues. Trimming stripped 1 base from V and 7 bases from J, with 11 bases between. Germline CDR1 LNHNV, CDR2 YYDKDF (reference sequence). The CDR3 sequence is CATSRVGDGNSPLHF. CDR3 bases: TGTGCCACCAGCAGAGTTGGGGACGGGAATTCACCCCTCCACTTT. The full variable domain, rest sourced from reference TRBV15 and TRBJ1-6, is DAMVIQNPRYQVTQFGKPVTLSCSQTLNHNVMYWYQQKSSQAPKLLFHYYDKDFNNEADTPDNFQSRRPNTSFCFLDIRSPGLGDTAMYLCATSRVGDGNSPLHFGNGTRLTVT.

The genes are TRBV28 and TRBJ2-7, with 8 bases fitting TRBD2. The ends lost 5 bases at V and 0 bases at J; junction bases unmatched: 9. This CDR3 has 16 amino acids. Germline V CDR1 and CDR2: MDHEN, SYDVKM. CDR3 bases: TGTGCCAGCAGTCCCAGGGTAGCGGGAAGCTCCTACGAGCAGTACTTC. This translates into CASSPRVAGSSYEQYF.

This chain joins TRBV19 and TRBJ1-5, with D tentatively TRBD1 (5 bases). The CDR3 consists of 15 residues. Trimming removed 1 base at V and 9 bases at J, with 16 bases between. The germline V gene encodes CDR1 LNHDA and CDR2 SQIVND (reference sequence). The CDR3 DNA reads TGTGCCAGTAGTATAGGAACAGCTCTAGGGGTGCCCCAGCATTTT. Its protein product is CASSIGTALGVPQHF.

Remarks on this clone: The junction does not match germline at one end; this may be a read error. V gene TRBV3-1 (or the pseudogene TRBV3-2) combines with J gene TRBJ2-3, with D maybe TRBD1 (6 bases). The length of the CDR3 is 12 residues. Germline V gives CDR1 LGHDT, CDR2 YNNKEL (reference sequence). The CDR3 reads CASSPMTGTQYF. In DNA, the CDR3 is TGTGCCAGCAGCCCTATGACAGGTACGCAGTATTTT.

The CDR3 coding sequence is TGTGCCAGCAGCCAGCCAGGTCTCAATGAGCAGTTCTTC. Its translation: CASSQPGLNEQFF. This chain connects TRBV11-3 to TRBJ2-1; D remains unclear. Germline values: CDR1 SGHNT, CDR2 YENEEA. CDR3 length: 13 residues. Trimming took 5 bases from V and 6 from J, leaving 11 bases between them.

The chain links TRBV3-1 (or the pseudogene TRBV3-2) to TRBJ1-1; D is unresolved. This CDR3 has 12 residues. V was shortened by 1 base and J by 8 bases, with 8 bases between the two germline ends. Germline lookup yields CDR1 LGHDT and CDR2 YNNKEL (reference sequence). CDR3 loop: CASSQGSDEAFF. As DNA, the CDR3 is TGTGCCAGCAGCCAAGGGTCAGACGAAGCTTTCTTT.

This sequence joins TRBV19 and TRBJ1-5; TRBD1 matches at 7 bases. The length of the CDR3 is 12 residues. Germline V gene data show CDR1 as LNHDA and CDR2 as SQIVND (reference sequence). With 5 bases clipped from V and 12 bases from J, the junction kept 7 bases outside the gene matches. The CDR3 spells CASSVGTAFQHF. The CDR3 DNA sequence: TGTGCCAGTAGTGTCGGGACAGCCTTCCAGCATTTT.

V usage is TRBV28 and J usage is TRBJ2-3, with D perhaps assigned TRBD1 or TRBD2 (5 bases each). The CDR3 runs to 17 residues. Trimming took off 4 bases at V and 1 base at J, with 18 bases between the two ends. Per the germline V gene, CDR1 is MDHEN and CDR2 is SYDVKM. The CDR3 DNA reads TGTGCCAGCAGTTACGGGGCAGGGATAGGAGGCACAGATACGCAGTATTTT. It is translated as CASSYGAGIGGTDTQYF. Full variable domain (remainder filled in from reference TRBV28 and TRBJ2-3): DVKVTQSSRYLVKRTGEKVFLECVQDMDHENMFWYRQDPGLGLRLIYFSYDVKMKEKGDIPEGYSVSREKKERFSLILESASTNQTSMYLCASSYGAGIGGTDTQYFGPGTRLTVL.

The chain is built from TRBV19 and TRBJ2-5; no clear D. CDR3 length equals 11 residues. Germline V gene data show CDR1 as LNHDA and CDR2 as SQIVND (reference sequence). V was trimmed by 3 bases and J by 5 bases, leaving 4 bases between them. CDR3 residues: CASSISETQYF. The CDR3 nucleotides are TGTGCCAGTAGTATTTCGGAGACCCAGTACTTC.